One and the same sample provided the 5 T cell receptor beta chains below, sequenced in a study of blood T cells in healthy people across ages. The authors ran a second PCR of about 7 to 11 cycles using a sample-barcoded 5' primer and a J-beta primer mix. TCRdb processed the 5' RACE reads anew with MiXCR; each CDR3 protein has one entry. The sample lists 700,000 or so distinct CDR3 sequences, roughly two fifths occurring once. The sequenced sample consisted of blood. The receptors here all came from a man older than 75 in good health.

In its sample, this clonotype was seen a few times. The V call is TRBV3-1, the J call TRBJ2-1; tentatively, D is TRBD1 or TRBD2 (5 bases each). The germline gives CDR1 LGHDT, CDR2 YNNKEL (reference sequence). This CDR3 comprises 13 residues. The V and J ends lost 1 base and 10 bases respectively, with 11 bases between them. The CDR3 DNA is TGTGCCAGCAGCCAAGCGAGGGCAGGGGAGCAGTTCTTC. This codes for CASSQARAGEQFF.

The chain has TRBV5-1 and TRBJ2-5; 7 bases align to TRBD2. The ends lost 0 bases at V and 11 bases at J; junction bases unmatched: 13. The germline gives CDR1 SGHRS, CDR2 YFSETQ. The CDR3 has 15 amino acids. CDR3 protein: CASSLESSGGKEQYF. In DNA, the CDR3 is TGCGCCAGCAGCTTGGAGTCTAGCGGTGGCAAGGAGCAGTACTTC.

This sequence joins TRBV5-6 and TRBJ2-3; TRBD2 matches at 8 bases. This CDR3 region has 19 residues. The germline CDR1 and CDR2 sequences are SGHDT and YYEEEE. V lost 4 bases to trimming and J lost 1 base; unmatched junction nucleotides: 17. CDR3 nucleotide sequence: TGTGCCAGCAGCCCCCTCCGATCCGGGAGGGCCGGGGGCACAGATACGCAGTATTTT. This gives the protein CASSPLRSGRAGGTDTQYF.

The chain joins TRBV6-2 or TRBV6-3 to TRBJ1-6; a weak D match, TRBD1 (5 bases). This CDR3 contains 13 residues. The V gene's germline CDR1 is MNHEY and CDR2 SVGEGT. Trimming stripped 7 bases from V and 14 bases from J, with 18 bases between. This CDR3 is CASNRDVACTLHF. The CDR3 DNA is TGTGCCAGCAACCGGGACGTTGCCTGCACCCTCCACTTT.

This chain connects TRBV29-1 to TRBJ1-2; D gene unclear. Trimming shortened V by 5 bases and J by 8 bases, and 18 bases separated the two germline ends. This CDR3 is 13 amino acids long. Germline values: CDR1 SQVTM, CDR2 ANQGSEA. DNA of the CDR3: TGCAGCGTTTCACCCTTCGGGAGAGAGGGCTACACCTTC. This sequence encodes CSVSPFGREGYTF.